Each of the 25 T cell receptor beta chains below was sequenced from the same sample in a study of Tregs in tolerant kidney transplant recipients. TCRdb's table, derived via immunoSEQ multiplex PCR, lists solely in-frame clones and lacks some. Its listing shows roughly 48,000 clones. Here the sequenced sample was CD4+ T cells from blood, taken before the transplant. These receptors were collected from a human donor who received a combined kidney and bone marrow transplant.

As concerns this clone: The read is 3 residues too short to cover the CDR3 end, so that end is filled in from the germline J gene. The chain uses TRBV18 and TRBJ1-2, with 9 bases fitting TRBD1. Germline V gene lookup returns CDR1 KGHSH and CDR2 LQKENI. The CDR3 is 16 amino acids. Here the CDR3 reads CASSREGQGMGQGYTF. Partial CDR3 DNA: TGTGCCAGCTCACGAGAGGGACAGGGAATGGGTCAAGGC. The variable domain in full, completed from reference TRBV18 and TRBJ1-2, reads NAGVMQNPRHLVRRRGQEARLRCSPMKGHSHVYWYRQLPEEGLKFMVYLQKENIIDESGMPKERFSAEFPKEGPSILRIQQVVRGDSAAYFCASSREGQGMGQGYTFGSGTRLTVV.

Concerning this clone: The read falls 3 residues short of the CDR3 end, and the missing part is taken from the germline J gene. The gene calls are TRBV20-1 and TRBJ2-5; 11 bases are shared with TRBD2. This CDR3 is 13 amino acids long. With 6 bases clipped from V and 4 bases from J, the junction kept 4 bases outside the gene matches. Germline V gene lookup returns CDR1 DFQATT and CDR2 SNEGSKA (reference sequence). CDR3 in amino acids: CSAVAGGRETQYF. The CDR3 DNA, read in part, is TGCAGTGCCGTAGCGGGAGGGCGAGAGACC.

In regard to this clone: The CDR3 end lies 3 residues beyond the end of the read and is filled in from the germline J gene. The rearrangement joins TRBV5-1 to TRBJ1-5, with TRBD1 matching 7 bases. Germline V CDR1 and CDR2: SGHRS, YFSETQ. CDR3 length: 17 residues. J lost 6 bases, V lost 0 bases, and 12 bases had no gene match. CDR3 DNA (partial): TGCGCCAGCAGCTTGGGATGGGACAGTGCGGGTAGTCAGCCC. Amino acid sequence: CASSLGWDSAGSQP. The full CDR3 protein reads CASSLGWDSAGSQPQHF.

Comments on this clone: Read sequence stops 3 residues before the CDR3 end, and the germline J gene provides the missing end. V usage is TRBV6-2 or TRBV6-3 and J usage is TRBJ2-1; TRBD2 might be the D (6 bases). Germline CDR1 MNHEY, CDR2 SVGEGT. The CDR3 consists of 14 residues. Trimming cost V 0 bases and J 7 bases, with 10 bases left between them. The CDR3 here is CASSYSLARNEQFF. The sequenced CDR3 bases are TGTGCCAGCAGTTACTCGCTAGCGAGGAATGAG.

The CDR3 bases that were read are TGTGCCAGCAGTGAATTGGGGCAGACTGGTGAAAAA. It specifies CASSELGQTGEK. In full, the CDR3 is CASSELGQTGEKLFF. V gene TRBV2 combines with J gene TRBJ1-4; TRBD1 is a possible D gene (5 bases). The read finishes 3 residues shy of the CDR3 end, and the germline J gene is used to complete it. CDR1 SNHLY and CDR2 FYNNEI come from the germline V gene. The ends were cut back, 2 bases at V and 7 bases at J, with 14 bases in the middle. CDR3 length: 15 residues.

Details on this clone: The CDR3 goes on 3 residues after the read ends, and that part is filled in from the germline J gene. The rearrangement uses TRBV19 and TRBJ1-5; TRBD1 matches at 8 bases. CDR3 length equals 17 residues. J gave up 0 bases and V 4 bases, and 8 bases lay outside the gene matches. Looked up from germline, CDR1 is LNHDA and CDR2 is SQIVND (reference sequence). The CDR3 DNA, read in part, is TGTGCCAGTAGTACCGGGACAGGATCTTATAGCAATCAGCCC. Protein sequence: CASSTGTGSYSNQP. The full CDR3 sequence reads CASSTGTGSYSNQPQHF.

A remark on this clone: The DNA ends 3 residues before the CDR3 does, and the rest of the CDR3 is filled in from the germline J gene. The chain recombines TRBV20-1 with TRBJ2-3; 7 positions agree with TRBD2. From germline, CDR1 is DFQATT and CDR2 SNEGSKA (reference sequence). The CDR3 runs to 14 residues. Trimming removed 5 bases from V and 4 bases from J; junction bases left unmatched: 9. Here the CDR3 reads CSAVLPTSSDTQYF. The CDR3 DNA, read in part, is TGCAGTGCTGTACTTCCGACTAGCTCAGATACG.

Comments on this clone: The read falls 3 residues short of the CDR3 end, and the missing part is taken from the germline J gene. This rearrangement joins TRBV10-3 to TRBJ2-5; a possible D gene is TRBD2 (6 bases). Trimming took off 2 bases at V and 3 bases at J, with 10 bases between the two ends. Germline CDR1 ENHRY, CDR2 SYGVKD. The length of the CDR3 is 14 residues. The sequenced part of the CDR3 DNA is TGTGCCATCAGTGAGGGGATAGCGGAAGAGACC. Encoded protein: CAISEGIAEET. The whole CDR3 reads CAISEGIAEETQYF.

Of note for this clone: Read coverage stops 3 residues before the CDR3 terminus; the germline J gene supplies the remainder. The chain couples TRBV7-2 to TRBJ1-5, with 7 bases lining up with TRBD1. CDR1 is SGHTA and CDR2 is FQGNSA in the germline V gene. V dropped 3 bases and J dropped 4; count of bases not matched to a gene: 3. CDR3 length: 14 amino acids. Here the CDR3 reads CASSFGRGNQPQHF. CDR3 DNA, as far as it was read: TGTGCCAGCAGCTTCGGCAGGGGGAATCAGCCC.

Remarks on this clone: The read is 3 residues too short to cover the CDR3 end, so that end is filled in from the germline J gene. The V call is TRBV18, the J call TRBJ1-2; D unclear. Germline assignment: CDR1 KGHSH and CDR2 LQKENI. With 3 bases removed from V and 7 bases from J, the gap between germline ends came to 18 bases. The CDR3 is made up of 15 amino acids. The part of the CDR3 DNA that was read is TGTGCCAGCTCACCCGATCGGGCGGGTGCGAGTGGC. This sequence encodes CASSPDRAGASG. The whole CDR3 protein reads CASSPDRAGASGYTF.

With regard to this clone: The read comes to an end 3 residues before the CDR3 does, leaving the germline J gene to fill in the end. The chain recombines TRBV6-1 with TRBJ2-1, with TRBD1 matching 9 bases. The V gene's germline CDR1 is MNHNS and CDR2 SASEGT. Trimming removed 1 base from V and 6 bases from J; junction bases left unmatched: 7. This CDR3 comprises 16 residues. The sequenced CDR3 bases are TGTGCCAGCAGTGAAGGCGGGACAGGGTGGGTCAATGAG. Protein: CASSEGGTGWVNE. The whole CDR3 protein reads CASSEGGTGWVNEQFF.

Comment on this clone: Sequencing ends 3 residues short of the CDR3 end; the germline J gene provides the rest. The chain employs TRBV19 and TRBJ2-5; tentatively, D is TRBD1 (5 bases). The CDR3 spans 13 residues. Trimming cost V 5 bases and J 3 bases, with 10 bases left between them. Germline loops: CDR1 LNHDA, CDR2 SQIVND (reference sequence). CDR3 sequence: CASSSRQKETQYF. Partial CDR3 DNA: TGTGCCAGTAGTTCTCGACAGAAAGAGACC.

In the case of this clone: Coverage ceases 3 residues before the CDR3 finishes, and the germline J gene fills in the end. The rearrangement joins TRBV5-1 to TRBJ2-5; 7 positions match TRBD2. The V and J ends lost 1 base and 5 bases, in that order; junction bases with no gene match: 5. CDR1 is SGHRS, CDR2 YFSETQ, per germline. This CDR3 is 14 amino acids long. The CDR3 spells CASSLNAGEETQYF. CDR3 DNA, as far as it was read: TGCGCCAGCAGCTTGAACGCGGGAGAGGAGACC.

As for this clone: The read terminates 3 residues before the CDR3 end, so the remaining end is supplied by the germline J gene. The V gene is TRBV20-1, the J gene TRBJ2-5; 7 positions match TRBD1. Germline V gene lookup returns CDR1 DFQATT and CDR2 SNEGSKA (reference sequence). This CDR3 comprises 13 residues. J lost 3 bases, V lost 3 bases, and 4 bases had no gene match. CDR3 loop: CSASVTGEETQYF. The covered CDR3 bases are TGCAGTGCTAGCGTTACAGGGGAAGAGACC.

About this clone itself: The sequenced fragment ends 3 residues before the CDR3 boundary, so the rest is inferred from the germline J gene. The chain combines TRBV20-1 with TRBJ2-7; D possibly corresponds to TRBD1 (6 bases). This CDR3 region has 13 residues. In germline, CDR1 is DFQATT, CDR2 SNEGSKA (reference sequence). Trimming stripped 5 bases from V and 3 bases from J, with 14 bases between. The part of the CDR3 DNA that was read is TGCAGTGCTTCCGACAGGAACCTCTACGAG. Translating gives CSASDRNLYE. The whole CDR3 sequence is CSASDRNLYEQYF.

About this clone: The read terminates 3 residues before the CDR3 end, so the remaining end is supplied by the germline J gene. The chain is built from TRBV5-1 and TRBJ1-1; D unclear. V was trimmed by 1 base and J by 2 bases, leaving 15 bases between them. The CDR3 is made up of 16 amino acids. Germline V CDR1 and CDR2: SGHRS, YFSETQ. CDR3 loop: CASSLTPTGANTEAFF. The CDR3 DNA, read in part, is TGCGCCAGCAGCTTGACGCCGACTGGAGCTAACACTGAA.

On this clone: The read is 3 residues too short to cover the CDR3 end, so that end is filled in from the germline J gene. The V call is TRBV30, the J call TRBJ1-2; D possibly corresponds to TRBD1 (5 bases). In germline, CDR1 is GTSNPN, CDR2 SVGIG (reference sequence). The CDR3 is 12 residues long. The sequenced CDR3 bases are TGTGCCTGGACCCTCAACGGGGGAGGC. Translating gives CAWTLNGGG. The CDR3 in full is CAWTLNGGGYTF.

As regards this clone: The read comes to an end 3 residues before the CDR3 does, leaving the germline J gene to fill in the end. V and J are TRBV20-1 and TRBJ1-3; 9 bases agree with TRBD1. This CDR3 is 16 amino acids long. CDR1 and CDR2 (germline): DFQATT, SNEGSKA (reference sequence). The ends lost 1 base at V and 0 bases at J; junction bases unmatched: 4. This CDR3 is CSARGGQGNSGNTIYF. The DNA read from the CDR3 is TGCAGTGCTAGAGGGGGACAGGGAAACTCTGGAAACACC.

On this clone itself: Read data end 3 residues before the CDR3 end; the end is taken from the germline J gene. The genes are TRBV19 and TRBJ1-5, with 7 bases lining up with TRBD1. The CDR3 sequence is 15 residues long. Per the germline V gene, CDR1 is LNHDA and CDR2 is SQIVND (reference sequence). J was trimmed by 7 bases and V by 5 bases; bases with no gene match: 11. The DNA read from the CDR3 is TGTGCCAGTAGTTCTGGACAGGAGCTTCTGCAGCCC. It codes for CASSSGQELLQP. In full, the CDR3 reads CASSSGQELLQPQHF.

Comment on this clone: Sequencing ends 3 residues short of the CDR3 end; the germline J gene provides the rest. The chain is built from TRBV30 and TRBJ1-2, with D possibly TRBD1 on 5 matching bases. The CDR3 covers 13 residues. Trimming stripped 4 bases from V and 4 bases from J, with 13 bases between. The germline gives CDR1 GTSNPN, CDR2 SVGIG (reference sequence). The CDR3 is CAWTLAGGYGYTF. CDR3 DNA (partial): TGTGCCTGGACTTTAGCGGGGGGCTATGGC.

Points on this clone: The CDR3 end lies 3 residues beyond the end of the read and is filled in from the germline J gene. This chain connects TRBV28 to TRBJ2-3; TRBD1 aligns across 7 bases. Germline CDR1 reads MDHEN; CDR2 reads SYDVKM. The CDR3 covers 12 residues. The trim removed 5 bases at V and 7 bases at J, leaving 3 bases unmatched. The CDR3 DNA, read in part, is TGTGCCAGCAGTCGACAGGGTAATACG. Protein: CASSRQGNT. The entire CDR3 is CASSRQGNTQYF.

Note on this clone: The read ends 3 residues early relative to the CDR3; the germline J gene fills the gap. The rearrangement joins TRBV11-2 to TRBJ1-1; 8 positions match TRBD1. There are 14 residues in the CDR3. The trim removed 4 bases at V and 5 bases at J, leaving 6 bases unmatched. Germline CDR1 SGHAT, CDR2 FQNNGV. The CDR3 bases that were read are TGTGCCAGCAGCTGGCGGACAGGGAGTACTGAA. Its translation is CASSWRTGSTE. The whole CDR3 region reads CASSWRTGSTEAFF.

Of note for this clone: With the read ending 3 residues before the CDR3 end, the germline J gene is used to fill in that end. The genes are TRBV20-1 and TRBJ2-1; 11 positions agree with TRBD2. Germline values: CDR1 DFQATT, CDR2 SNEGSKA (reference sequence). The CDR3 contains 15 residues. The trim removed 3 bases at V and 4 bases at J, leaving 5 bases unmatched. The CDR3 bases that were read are TGCAGTGCTAGTACTAGCGGGAGAACGTACAATGAG. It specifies CSASTSGRTYNE. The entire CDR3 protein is CSASTSGRTYNEQFF.

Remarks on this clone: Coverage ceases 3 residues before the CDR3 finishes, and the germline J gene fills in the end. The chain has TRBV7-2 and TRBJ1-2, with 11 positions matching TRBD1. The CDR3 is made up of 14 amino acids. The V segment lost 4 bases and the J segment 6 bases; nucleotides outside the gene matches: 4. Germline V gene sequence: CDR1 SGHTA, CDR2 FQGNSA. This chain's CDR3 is CASSSDRGRNGYTF. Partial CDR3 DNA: TGTGCCAGCAGCTCGGACAGGGGGCGGAATGGC.

The DNA read from the CDR3 is TGTGCCTGGAGTCCGTCTAACGGGGAG. This sequence encodes CAWSPSNGE. The entire CDR3 protein is CAWSPSNGELFF. V is TRBV30 and J is TRBJ2-2, with D uncertain. The CDR3 end falls 3 residues outside the read, so it is completed with the germline J gene. CDR1 and CDR2 (germline): GTSNPN, SVGIG (reference sequence). This CDR3 comprises 12 residues. V was cut by 2 bases and J by 7 bases, with 8 bases left in between.